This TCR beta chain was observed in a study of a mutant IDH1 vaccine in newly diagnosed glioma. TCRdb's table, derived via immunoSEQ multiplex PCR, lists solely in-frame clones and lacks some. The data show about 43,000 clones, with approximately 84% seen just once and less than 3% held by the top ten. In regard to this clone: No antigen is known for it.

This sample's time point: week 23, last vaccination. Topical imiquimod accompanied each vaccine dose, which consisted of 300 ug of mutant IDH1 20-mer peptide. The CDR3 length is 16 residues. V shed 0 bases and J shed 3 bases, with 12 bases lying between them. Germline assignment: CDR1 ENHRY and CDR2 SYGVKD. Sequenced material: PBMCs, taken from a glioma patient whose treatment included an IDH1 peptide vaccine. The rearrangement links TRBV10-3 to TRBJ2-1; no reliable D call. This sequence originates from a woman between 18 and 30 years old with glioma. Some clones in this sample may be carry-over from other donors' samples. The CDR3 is CAISESIVRNYNEQFF. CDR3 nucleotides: TGTGCCATCAGTGAGTCGATCGTCCGGAACTACAATGAGCAGTTCTTC.